This passage covers 3 T cell receptor beta chains from one sample sequenced in a study of monozygotic twins with inflammatory bowel disease. TCRdb derives one entry per CDR3 protein from the 5' RACE reads, leaving out DNA. The sample has approximately 330,000 distinct CDR3 sequences. The specimen sequenced was blood. All receptors come from a human donor with ulcerative colitis or Crohn's disease, or a healthy co-twin of an affected twin (not recorded which).

The V call is TRBV12-3 or TRBV12-4, the J call TRBJ2-7; the D gene TCRdb calls, TRBD1, cannot be checked with no DNA. The CDR3 loop spans 14 amino acids. CDR3 residues: CASSRRGILYEQYF.

The chain is built from TRBV12-3 or TRBV12-4 and TRBJ1-2; TCRdb gives TRBD1 as the D gene, but with no DNA this cannot be confirmed. The CDR3 has 15 amino acids. The CDR3 reads CASSLYDSSNYGYTF.

The gene calls are TRBV6-5 and TRBJ2-1. The CDR3 loop spans 14 amino acids. The germline V gene has CDR1 MNHEY and CDR2 SVGAGI. The CDR3 region is CASSSLHSYNEQFF.